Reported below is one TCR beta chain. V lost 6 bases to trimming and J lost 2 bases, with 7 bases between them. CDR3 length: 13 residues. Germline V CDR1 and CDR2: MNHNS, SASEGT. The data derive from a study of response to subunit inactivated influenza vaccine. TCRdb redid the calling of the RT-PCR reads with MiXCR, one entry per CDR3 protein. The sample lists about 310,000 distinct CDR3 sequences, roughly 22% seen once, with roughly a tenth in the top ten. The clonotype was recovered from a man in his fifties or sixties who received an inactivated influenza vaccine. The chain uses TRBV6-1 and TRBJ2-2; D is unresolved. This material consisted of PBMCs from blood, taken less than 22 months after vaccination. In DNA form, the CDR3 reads TGTGCCAGCAGGACCCTAAACACCGGGGAGCTGTTTTTT. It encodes CASRTLNTGELFF.